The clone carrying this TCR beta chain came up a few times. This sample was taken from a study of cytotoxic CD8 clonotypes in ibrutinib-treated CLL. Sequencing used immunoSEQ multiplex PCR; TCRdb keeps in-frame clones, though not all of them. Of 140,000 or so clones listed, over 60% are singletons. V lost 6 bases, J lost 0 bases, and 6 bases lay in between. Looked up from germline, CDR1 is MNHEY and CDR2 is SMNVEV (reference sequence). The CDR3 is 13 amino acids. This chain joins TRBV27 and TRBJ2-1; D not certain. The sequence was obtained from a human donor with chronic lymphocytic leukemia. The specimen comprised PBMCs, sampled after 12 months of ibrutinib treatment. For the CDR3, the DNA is TGTGCCAGCAGCGGGTTCTCCTACAATGAGCAGTTCTTC. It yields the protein CASSGFSYNEQFF.